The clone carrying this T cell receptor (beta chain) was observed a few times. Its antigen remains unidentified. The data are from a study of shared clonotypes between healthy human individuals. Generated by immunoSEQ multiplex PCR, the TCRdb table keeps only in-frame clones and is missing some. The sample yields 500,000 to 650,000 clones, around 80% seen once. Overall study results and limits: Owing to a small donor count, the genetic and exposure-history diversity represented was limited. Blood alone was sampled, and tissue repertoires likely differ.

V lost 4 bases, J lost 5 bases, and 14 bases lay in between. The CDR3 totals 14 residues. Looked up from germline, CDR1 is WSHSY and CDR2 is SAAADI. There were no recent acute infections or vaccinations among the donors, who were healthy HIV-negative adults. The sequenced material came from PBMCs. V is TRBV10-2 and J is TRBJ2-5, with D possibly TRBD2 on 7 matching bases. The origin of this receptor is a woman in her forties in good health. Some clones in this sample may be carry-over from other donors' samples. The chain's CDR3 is CASSGVGGPETQYF. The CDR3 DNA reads TGCGCCAGCAGTGGAGTCGGGGGGCCGGAGACCCAGTACTTC.